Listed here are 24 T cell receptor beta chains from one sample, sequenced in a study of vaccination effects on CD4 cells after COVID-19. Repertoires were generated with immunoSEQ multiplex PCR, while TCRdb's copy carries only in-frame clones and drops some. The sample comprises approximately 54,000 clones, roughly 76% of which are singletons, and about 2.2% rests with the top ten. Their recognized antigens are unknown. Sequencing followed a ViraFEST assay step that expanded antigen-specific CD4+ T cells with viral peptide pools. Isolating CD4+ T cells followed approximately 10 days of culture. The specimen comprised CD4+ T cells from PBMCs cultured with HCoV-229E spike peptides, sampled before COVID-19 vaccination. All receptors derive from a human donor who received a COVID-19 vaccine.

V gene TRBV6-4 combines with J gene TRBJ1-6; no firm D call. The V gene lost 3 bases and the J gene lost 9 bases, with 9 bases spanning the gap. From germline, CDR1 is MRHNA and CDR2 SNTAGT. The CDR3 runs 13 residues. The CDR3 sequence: CASSEGSTSPLHF. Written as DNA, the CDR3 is TGTGCCAGCAGTGAGGGCAGTACTTCACCCCTCCACTTT.

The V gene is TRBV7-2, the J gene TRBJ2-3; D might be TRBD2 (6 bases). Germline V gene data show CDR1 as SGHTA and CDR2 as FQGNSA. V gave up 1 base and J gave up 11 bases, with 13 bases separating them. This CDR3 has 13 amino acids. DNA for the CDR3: TGTGCCAGCAGCTTAGACGGTAGCGGAATGCAGTATTTT. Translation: CASSLDGSGMQYF.

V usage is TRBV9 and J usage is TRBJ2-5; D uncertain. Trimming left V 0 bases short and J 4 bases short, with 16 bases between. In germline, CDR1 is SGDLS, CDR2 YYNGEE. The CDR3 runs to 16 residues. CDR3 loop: CASSVGATTTAETQYF. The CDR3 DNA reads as TGTGCCAGCAGCGTAGGGGCCACTACTACCGCAGAGACCCAGTACTTC.

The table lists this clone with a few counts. The CDR3 here is CASSGDSTDTQYF. The CDR3 DNA follows: TGTGCCAGCAGTGGGGACAGCACAGATACGCAGTATTTT. The V call is TRBV2, the J call TRBJ2-3; D may match TRBD1 or TRBD2 (5 bases each). Germline V gene lookup returns CDR1 SNHLY and CDR2 FYNNEI. The CDR3 sequence is 13 residues long. The V end was cut by 4 bases, the J end by 0 bases, with 5 bases between.

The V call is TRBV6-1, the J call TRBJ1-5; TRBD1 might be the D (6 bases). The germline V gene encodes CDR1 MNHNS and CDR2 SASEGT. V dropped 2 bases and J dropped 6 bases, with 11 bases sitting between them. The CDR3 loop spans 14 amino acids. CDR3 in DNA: TGTGCCAGCAGTGAACGTGGGGGCCTTCAGCCCCAGCATTTT. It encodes CASSERGGLQPQHF.

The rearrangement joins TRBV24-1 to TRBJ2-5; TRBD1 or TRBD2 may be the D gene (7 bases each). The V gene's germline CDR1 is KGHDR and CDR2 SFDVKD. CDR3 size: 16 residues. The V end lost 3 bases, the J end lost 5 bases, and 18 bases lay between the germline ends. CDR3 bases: TGTGCCACCAGTGATCCCAGGGGGGGCGGACGGGAGACCCAGTACTTC. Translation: CATSDPRGGGRETQYF.

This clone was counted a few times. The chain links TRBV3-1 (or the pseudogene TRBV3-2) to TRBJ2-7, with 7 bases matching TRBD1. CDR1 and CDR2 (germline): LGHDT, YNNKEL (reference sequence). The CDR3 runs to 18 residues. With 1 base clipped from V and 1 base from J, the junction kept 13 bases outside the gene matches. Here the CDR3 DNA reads TGTGCCAGCAGCCAAGGAAGGTCGACCCGGGACAGTTCCTACGAGCAGTACGTC. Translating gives CASSQGRSTRDSSYEQYV.

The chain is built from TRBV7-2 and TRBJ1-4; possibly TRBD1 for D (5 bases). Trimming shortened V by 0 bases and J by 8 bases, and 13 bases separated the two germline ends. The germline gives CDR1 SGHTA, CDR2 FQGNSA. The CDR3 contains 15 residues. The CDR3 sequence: CASSLARGVKEKLFF. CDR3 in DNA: TGTGCCAGCAGCTTAGCGCGAGGGGTAAAGGAAAAACTGTTTTTT.

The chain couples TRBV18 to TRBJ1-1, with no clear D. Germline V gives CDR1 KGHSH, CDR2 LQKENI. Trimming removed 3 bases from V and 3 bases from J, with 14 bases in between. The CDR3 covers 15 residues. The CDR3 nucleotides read TGTGCCAGCTCACCTCGCTCGGGGAGCGACACTGAAGCTTTCTTT. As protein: CASSPRSGSDTEAFF.

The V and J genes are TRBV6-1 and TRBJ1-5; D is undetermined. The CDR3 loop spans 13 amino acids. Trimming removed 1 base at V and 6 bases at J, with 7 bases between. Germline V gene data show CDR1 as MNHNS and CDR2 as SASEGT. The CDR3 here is CASSEVPSQPQHF. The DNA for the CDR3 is TGTGCCAGCAGTGAAGTTCCTAGTCAGCCCCAGCATTTT.

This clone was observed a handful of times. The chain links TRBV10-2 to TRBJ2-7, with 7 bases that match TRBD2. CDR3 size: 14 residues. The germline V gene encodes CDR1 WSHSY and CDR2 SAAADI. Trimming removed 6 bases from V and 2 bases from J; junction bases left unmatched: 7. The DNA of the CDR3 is TGCGCCAGCAGCGCCCGGGGGGAAACCTACGAGCAGTACGTC. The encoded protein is CASSARGETYEQYV.

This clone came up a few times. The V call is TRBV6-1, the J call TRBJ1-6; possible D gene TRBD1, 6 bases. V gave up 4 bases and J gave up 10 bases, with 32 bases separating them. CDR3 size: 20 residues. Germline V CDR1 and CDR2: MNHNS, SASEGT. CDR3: CASSAKWDINSPLHLSPLHF. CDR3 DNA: TGTGCCAGCAGTGCCAAATGGGACATTAATTCACCCCTCCACTTGTCACCCCTCCACTTT.

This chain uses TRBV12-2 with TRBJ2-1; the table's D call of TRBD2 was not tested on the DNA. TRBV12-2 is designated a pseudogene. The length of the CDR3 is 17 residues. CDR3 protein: CASRTWEGSYSYNEQFF. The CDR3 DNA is TGTGCAAGTCGCACGTGGGAGGGCAGTTACTCCTACAATGAGCAGTTCTTC.

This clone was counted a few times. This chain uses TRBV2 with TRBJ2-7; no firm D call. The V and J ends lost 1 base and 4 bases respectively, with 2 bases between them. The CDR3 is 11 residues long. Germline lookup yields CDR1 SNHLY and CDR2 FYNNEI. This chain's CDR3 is CASSEGYEQYV. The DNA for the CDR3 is TGTGCCAGCAGTGAAGGTTACGAGCAGTACGTC.

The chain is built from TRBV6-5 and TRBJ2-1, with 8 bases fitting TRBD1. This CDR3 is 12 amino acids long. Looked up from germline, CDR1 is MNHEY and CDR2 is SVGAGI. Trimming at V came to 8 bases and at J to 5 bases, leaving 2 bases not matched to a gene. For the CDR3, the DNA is TGTGCCAGCGGACAGGGCCACAATGAGCAGTTCTTC. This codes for CASGQGHNEQFF.

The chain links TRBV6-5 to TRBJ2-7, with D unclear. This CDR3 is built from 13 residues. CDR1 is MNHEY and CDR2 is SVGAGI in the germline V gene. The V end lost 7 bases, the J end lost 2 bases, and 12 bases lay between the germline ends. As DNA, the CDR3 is TGTGCCAGCACCCGCGGTGCTGCCTACGAGCAGTACGTC. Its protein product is CASTRGAAYEQYV.

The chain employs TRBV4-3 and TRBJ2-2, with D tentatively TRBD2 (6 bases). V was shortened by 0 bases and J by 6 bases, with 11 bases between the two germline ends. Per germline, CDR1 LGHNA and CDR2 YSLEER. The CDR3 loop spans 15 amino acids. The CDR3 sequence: CASSQDLGGPGELFF. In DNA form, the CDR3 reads TGCGCCAGCAGCCAAGATTTAGGAGGGCCCGGGGAGCTGTTTTTT.

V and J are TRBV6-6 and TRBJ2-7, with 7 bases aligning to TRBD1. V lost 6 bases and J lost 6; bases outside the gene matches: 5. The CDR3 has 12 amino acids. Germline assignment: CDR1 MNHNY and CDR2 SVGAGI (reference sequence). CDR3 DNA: TGTGCCAGCAGACGACAGGGTGGCGAGCAGTACGTC. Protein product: CASRRQGGEQYV.

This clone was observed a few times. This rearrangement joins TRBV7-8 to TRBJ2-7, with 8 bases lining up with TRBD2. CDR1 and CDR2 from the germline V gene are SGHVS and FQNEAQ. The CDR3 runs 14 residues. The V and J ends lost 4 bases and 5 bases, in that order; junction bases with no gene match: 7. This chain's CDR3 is CASSSREGSHEQYV. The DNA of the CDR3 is TGTGCCAGCAGCTCACGGGAGGGATCTCACGAGCAGTACGTC.

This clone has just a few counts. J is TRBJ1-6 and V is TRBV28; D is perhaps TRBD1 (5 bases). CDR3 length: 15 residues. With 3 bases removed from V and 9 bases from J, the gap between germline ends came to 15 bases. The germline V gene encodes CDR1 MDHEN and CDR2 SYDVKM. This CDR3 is CASSFSQGSTSPLHF. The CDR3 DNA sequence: TGTGCCAGCAGTTTTTCGCAGGGCTCTACTTCACCCCTCCACTTT.

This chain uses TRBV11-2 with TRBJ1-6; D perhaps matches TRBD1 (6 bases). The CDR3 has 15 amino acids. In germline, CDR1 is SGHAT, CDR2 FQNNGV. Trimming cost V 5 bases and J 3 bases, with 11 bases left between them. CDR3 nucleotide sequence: TGTGCCAGCAGCGCCACAGGGAACTATAATTCACCCCTCCACTTT. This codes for CASSATGNYNSPLHF.

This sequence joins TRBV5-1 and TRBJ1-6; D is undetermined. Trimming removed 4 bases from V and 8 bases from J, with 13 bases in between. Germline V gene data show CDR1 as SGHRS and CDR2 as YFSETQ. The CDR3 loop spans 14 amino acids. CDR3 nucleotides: TGCGCCAGCAGCCTTAGTGATCAGTATTCACCCCTCCACTTT. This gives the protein CASSLSDQYSPLHF.

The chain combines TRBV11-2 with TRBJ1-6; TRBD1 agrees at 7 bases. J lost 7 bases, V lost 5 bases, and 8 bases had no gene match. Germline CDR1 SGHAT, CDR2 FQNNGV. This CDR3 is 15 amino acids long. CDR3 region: CASSPPWDRNSPLHF. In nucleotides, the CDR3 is TGTGCCAGCAGCCCACCCTGGGACAGAAATTCACCCCTCCACTTT. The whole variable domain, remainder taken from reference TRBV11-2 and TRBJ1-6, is EAGVAQSPRYKIIEKRQSVAFWCNPISGHATLYWYQQILGQGPKLLIQFQNNGVVDDSQLPKDRFSAERLKGVDSTLKIQPAKLEDSAVYLCASSPPWDRNSPLHFGNGTRLTVT.

CDR3 residues: CASRGAGDLYNEQFF. In DNA, the CDR3 is TGTGCCAGCCGGGGGGCGGGCGACCTCTACAATGAGCAGTTCTTC. The V and J genes are TRBV2 and TRBJ2-1, with a possible D match to TRBD2 (7 bases). With 8 bases removed from V and 3 bases from J, the gap between germline ends came to 17 bases. The germline V gene has CDR1 SNHLY and CDR2 FYNNEI. CDR3 length equals 15 residues.